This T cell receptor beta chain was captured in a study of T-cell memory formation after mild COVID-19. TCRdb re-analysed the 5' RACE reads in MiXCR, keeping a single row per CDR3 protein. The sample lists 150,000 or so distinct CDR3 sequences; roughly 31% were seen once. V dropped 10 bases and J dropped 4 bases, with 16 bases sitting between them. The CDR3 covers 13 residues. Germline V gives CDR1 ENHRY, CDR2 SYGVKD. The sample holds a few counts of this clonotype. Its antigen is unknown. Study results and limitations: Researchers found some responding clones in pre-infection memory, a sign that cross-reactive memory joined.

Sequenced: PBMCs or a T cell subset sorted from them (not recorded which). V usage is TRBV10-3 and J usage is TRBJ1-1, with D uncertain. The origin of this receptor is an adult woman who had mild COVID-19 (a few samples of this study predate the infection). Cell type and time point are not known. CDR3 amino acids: CATGGEGSTEAFF. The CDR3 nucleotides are TGTGCCACCGGCGGGGAAGGGAGCACTGAAGCTTTCTTT.